This section outlines one TCR beta chain sequence together with its context. Its antigen remains unknown. The sample originates from a study of T cells after yellow fever vaccination. Germline V gene sequence: CDR1 DFQATT, CDR2 SNEGSKA (reference sequence). This CDR3 is built from 15 residues. V was clipped by 4 bases and J by 2 bases; unmatched bases: 6. TCRdb re-derived calls from the 5' RACE reads in MiXCR, one entry per CDR3 protein. Of about 320,000 distinct CDR3 sequences listed, 3.5% to 4.5% are singletons. Study outcomes and limitations: Re-detected after boosting: most primary clones, 95% to 98% of CD4 and roughly 88% of CD8.

V and J are TRBV20-1 and TRBJ2-3; 10 bases match TRBD1. The clonotype was recovered from a man aged 18 to 30 who received the YFV17D yellow fever vaccine. Material: PBMCs, obtained 15 days after the yellow fever booster vaccination. The CDR3 sequence: CSANRGTGATDTQYF. CDR3 bases: TGCAGTGCTAATCGCGGGACAGGGGCCACAGATACGCAGTATTTT.